This T cell receptor (beta chain) came from a study of blood T cell repertoires in COVID-19. For the study at large: PBMCs, B-cell-depleted T cells, or T cells provided the cDNA or gDNA that made up the material.

Recruited during active infection, patients (from Seattle) were subsequently followed longitudinally. Germline CDR1 and CDR2: LGHNA and YNFKEQ. The CDR3 runs 17 residues. V shed 1 base, J shed 2 bases, and the junction held 5 bases outside the gene matches. Original handling: Reference gene primer amplification yielded estimated nucleated cell counts. Data came from immunoSEQ multiplex PCR; TCRdb stores just in-frame clones and leaves some out. The DNA was the basis for D and trimming; V, J and clone size are from that table. The sample records around 140,000 clones, around 89% being singletons. The clonotype was recovered from a man between 60 and 75 years old with COVID-19, enrolled during active disease. The sequenced material came from peripheral blood. The chain links TRBV4-2 to TRBJ2-3, with 11 bases fitting TRBD2. CDR3 region: CASSQAGSGGATDTQYF. The CDR3 region has the DNA TGTGCCAGCAGCCAAGCTGGTAGCGGGGGGGCCACAGATACGCAGTATTTT.